This passage covers 27 T cell receptor beta chains from one sample sequenced in a study of cytomegalovirus exposure and HLA in healthy donors. The primer mix had 60 Vbeta and 13 Jbeta primers. This table comes from immunoSEQ multiplex PCR, and its TCRdb copy is limited to in-frame clones, with some not included. The repertoire holds some 150,000 clones, roughly 85% seen once, with 0.95% to 1.5% in the top ten. The sequenced sample was PBMCs. The receptor source for this set is a woman aged 45-65 years in good health and CMV-seronegative.

The chain recombines TRBV19 with TRBJ1-1; tentatively, D is TRBD1 (6 bases). Per the germline V gene, CDR1 is LNHDA and CDR2 is SQIVND (reference sequence). CDR3 length: 15 amino acids. Trimming took off 7 bases at V and 0 bases at J, with 15 bases between the two ends. The CDR3 nucleotides read TGTGCCAGTAAAGGAGTAGGACAGTTGAACACTGAAGCTTTCTTT. Residues: CASKGVGQLNTEAFF. Using reference TRBV19 and TRBJ1-1 for the parts outside the CDR3, the full variable domain is DGGITQSPKYLFRKEGQNVTLSCEQNLNHDAMYWYRQDPGQGLRLIYYSQIVNDFQKGDIAEGYSVSREKKESFPLTVTSAQKNPTAFYLCASKGVGQLNTEAFFGQGTRLTVV.

The rearrangement links TRBV28 to TRBJ1-1, with TRBD1 matching 7 bases. The CDR3 totals 14 residues. Germline CDR1 reads MDHEN; CDR2 reads SYDVKM. Trimming at V came to 5 bases and at J to 4 bases, leaving 7 bases not matched to a gene. The CDR3 sequence: CASSNLDRATEAFF. The CDR3, as DNA: TGTGCCAGCAGTAACCTTGACAGGGCCACTGAAGCTTTCTTT.

The rearrangement uses TRBV6-4 and TRBJ2-1, with TRBD2 matching over 9 bases. V lost 4 bases to trimming and J lost 6 bases; unmatched junction nucleotides: 10. Germline assignment: CDR1 MRHNA and CDR2 SNTAGT. The CDR3 spans 16 residues. This CDR3 is CASSVRGGRVSNEQFF. The CDR3 region has the DNA TGTGCCAGCAGTGTACGGGGCGGGAGGGTCTCCAATGAGCAGTTCTTC.

This chain connects TRBV4-3 to TRBJ1-2; 7 nucleotides match TRBD1. Germline loops: CDR1 LGHNA, CDR2 YSLEER. The CDR3 has 15 residues. V lost 1 base to trimming and J lost 0 bases; unmatched junction nucleotides: 2. CDR3 nucleotides: TGCGCCAGCAGCCAAGGGGGACAGTCTAACTATGGCTACACCTTC. Translation gives CASSQGGQSNYGYTF.

This chain links TRBV7-2 with TRBJ1-5, with 8 bases fitting TRBD1. V trimming: 5 bases; J trimming: 9 bases; junction bases outside the gene matches: 15. There are 16 residues in the CDR3. Germline V gene data show CDR1 as SGHTA and CDR2 as FQGNSA. CDR3 bases: TGTGCCAGCAGCCCGGGCGACAGGGGCCGCCTTATGCCCCAGCATTTT. Translating it yields CASSPGDRGRLMPQHF.

The V and J genes are TRBV5-1 and TRBJ2-7; D perhaps matches TRBD2 (6 bases). V lost 4 bases and J lost 2, with 16 bases in between. The CDR3 loop spans 15 amino acids. Germline CDR1 and CDR2: SGHRS and YFSETQ. CDR3 sequence: CASSRDLGQTYEQYF. Here the CDR3 DNA reads TGCGCCAGCAGCCGGGACTTGGGTCAAACCTACGAGCAGTACTTC.

The chain has TRBV6-5 and TRBJ2-7, with TRBD1 matching 7 bases. J lost 2 bases, V lost 3 bases, and 7 bases had no gene match. The germline V gene encodes CDR1 MNHEY and CDR2 SVGAGI. This CDR3 is built from 15 residues. The CDR3 sequence is CASSYNRGPTYEQYF. CDR3 DNA sequence: TGTGCCAGCAGTTATAACAGGGGCCCAACCTACGAGCAGTACTTC.

The J gene is TRBJ2-1, the V gene TRBV18; D possibly corresponds to TRBD2 (6 bases). Germline lookup yields CDR1 KGHSH and CDR2 LQKENI. V was clipped by 1 base and J by 5 bases, with 12 bases between them. The length of the CDR3 is 15 residues. The CDR3 DNA is TGTGCCAGCTCACCACAGATTGGCGGGGACAATGAGCAGTTCTTC. The encoded protein is CASSPQIGGDNEQFF.

V gene TRBV7-9 combines with J gene TRBJ1-2, with D perhaps matching TRBD1 (6 bases). The germline V gene encodes CDR1 SEHNR and CDR2 FQNEAQ (reference sequence). CDR3 length: 17 residues. Trimming took off 4 bases at V and 6 bases at J, with 24 bases between the two ends. The CDR3 sequence is CASSYPRTVRLRDGYTF. CDR3 DNA sequence: TGTGCCAGCAGCTACCCGCGGACAGTGAGGTTAAGGGATGGCTACACCTTC.

This clone was picked up one time. The sample holds other DNA sequences that translate to the same CDR3. The chain recombines TRBV7-9 with TRBJ1-6; TRBD1 aligns across 9 bases. Germline V lookup: CDR1 SEHNR, CDR2 FQNEAQ (reference sequence). With V trimmed by 5 bases and J by 9 bases, 11 bases remained unmatched. The CDR3 loop spans 16 amino acids. The CDR3 coding sequence is TGTGCCAGCAGCCCTAATCTACAGGGGGCCAGTTCACCCCTCCACTTT. Its protein is CASSPNLQGASSPLHF. Based on the CDR3 plus reference TRBV7-9 and TRBJ1-6, the full variable domain is DTGVSQNPRHKITKRGQNVTFRCDPISEHNRLYWYRQTLGQGPEFLTYFQNEAQLEKSRLLSDRFSAERPKGSFSTLEIQRTEQGDSAMYLCASSPNLQGASSPLHFGNGTRLTVT.

V and J are TRBV28 and TRBJ1-2; 7 bases line up with TRBD1. Germline V gene lookup returns CDR1 MDHEN and CDR2 SYDVKM. The CDR3 extends over 18 amino acids. The V gene end was trimmed by 4 bases and the J gene end by 7 bases; junction bases not matched to a gene: 21. The CDR3 DNA is TGTGCCAGCAGTTCATTTGGTTACACGGGACAGCCGAGGGGTGGCTACACCTTC. Its translation: CASSSFGYTGQPRGGYTF.

This sequence joins TRBV27 and TRBJ2-5, with 16 positions matching TRBD2. The length of the CDR3 is 18 residues. The V and J ends lost 3 bases and 2 bases, in that order; junction bases with no gene match: 6. Germline V lookup: CDR1 MNHEY, CDR2 SMNVEV (reference sequence). CDR3 sequence (DNA): TGTGCCAGCAGTTTGGGGACTAGCGGGAGGGGCCTTCAAGAGACCCAGTACTTC. This translates into CASSLGTSGRGLQETQYF.

CDR3: CASRQGYNEQFF. The DNA for the CDR3 is TGTGCCAGCAGGCAGGGCTACAATGAGCAGTTCTTC. The rearrangement links TRBV11-2 to TRBJ2-1; weak D call: TRBD1 (5 bases). The V gene's germline CDR1 is SGHAT and CDR2 FQNNGV. The CDR3 consists of 12 residues. Trimming removed 6 bases at V and 3 bases at J, with 6 bases between.

Turning to this clone: Germline and junction disagree at one end, which may indicate a read error. This chain joins TRBV11-2 and TRBJ1-1; a possible D gene is TRBD1 (6 bases). Per the germline V gene, CDR1 is SGHAT and CDR2 is FQNNGV. This CDR3 contains 16 residues. The CDR3 region has the DNA TGTGCCAGCAGCCCCGCCCAGGACAGTATGAATACTGAAGCTTTCTTT. Translation gives CASSPAQDSMNTEAFF.

The chain links TRBV15 to TRBJ2-7; TRBD2 matches at 10 bases. The germline CDR1 and CDR2 sequences are LNHNV and YYDKDF (reference sequence). Losses at the gene ends were 0 bases for V and 2 bases for J; bases not matched to a gene: 7. The CDR3 spans 17 residues. CDR3 protein: CATSRDQGLAEPYEQYF. The CDR3 coding sequence is TGTGCCACCAGCAGAGATCAAGGACTAGCGGAACCCTACGAGCAGTACTTC.

This clone was recorded only once. This sequence joins TRBV6-1 and TRBJ2-5, with D possibly being TRBD2 (5 bases). The better agreement between TRBJ2-7 and the DNA end casts doubt on the J call. Germline V gives CDR1 MNHNS, CDR2 SASEGT. CDR3 length equals 14 residues. The CDR3 sequence: CASSEGLSTDEQYF. CDR3 DNA: TGTGCCAGCAGTGAAGGACTATCCACCGACGAGCAGTACTTC.

There are a few counts of this clone. V gene TRBV4-3 combines with J gene TRBJ1-1, with a possible D match to TRBD1 (6 bases). The CDR3 runs 15 residues. V was pared by 1 base and J by 1 base, with 10 bases between. CDR1 and CDR2 (germline): LGHNA, YSLEER. CDR3 in DNA: TGCGCCAGCAGCCAAGCCTCGACAGGGAACACTGAAGCTTTCTTT. As protein: CASSQASTGNTEAFF.

This chain connects TRBV28 to TRBJ1-2; no definite D call. V was cut by 3 bases and J by 0 bases, with 11 bases left in between. The germline CDR1 and CDR2 sequences are MDHEN and SYDVKM. This CDR3 is 15 amino acids long. CDR3 sequence: CASSFEGRPNYGYTF. The CDR3 region has the DNA TGTGCCAGCAGTTTCGAGGGAAGGCCTAACTATGGCTACACCTTC.

V usage is TRBV28 and J usage is TRBJ2-5, with D possibly TRBD1 on 5 matching bases. The J call may be in error: the DNA end matches TRBJ2-7 better. This CDR3 has 19 residues. Germline assignment: CDR1 MDHEN and CDR2 SYDVKM. The CDR3 reads CASIPSAPRQFTYAYEQYF. For the CDR3, the DNA is TGTGCCAGCATCCCTTCCGCGCCGCGACAGTTTACTTATGCCTACGAGCAGTACTTC.

The chain uses TRBV5-1 and TRBJ2-5; 7 bases line up with TRBD1. CDR3 length: 15 amino acids. CDR1 and CDR2 from the germline V gene are SGHRS and YFSETQ. V dropped 5 bases and J dropped 5; count of bases not matched to a gene: 12. CDR3 coding DNA: TGCGCCAGCAGTTTTGTTCTAGCAGGGGGTGAGACCCAGTACTTC. Translation: CASSFVLAGGETQYF.

This clone was seen only a few times. The V and J genes are TRBV5-1 and TRBJ2-1; D is possibly TRBD1 (6 bases). Trimming shortened V by 4 bases and J by 7 bases, and 18 bases separated the two germline ends. Per the germline V gene, CDR1 is SGHRS and CDR2 is YFSETQ. The CDR3 loop spans 15 amino acids. CDR3 sequence: CASSLTHRDQNEQFF. The CDR3 DNA follows: TGCGCCAGCAGCCTAACGCACAGGGATCAGAATGAGCAGTTCTTC.

V is TRBV27 and J is TRBJ2-6, with D uncertain. Germline V lookup: CDR1 MNHEY, CDR2 SMNVEV (reference sequence). The CDR3 covers 16 residues. V lost 5 bases, J lost 2 bases, and 13 bases lay in between. The CDR3 DNA sequence: TGTGCCAGCAGTCCTATACTGCGCGCTGGGGCCAACGTCCTGACTTTC. Translation gives CASSPILRAGANVLTF.

This chain links TRBV30 with TRBJ1-2; tentatively, D is TRBD1 (5 bases). This CDR3 spans 12 amino acids. Per the germline V gene, CDR1 is GTSNPN and CDR2 is SVGIG (reference sequence). V was cut by 5 bases and J by 10 bases, with 17 bases left in between. The CDR3: CAWSTRGTFYTF. The CDR3 nucleotides are TGTGCCTGGTCGACCCGCGGGACTTTCTACACCTTC.

The chain joins TRBV28 to TRBJ2-3; D is undetermined. The CDR3 runs to 13 residues. V dropped 5 bases and J dropped 0 bases, with 6 bases sitting between them. Germline V CDR1 and CDR2: MDHEN, SYDVKM. CDR3 bases: TGTGCCAGCAGTCTGCGGAGCACAGATACGCAGTATTTT. Translated, it gives CASSLRSTDTQYF.

The chain combines TRBV6-5 with TRBJ1-5, with no clear D. The V gene lost 2 bases and the J gene lost 2 bases, with 10 bases spanning the gap. Germline CDR1 reads MNHEY; CDR2 reads SVGAGI. The CDR3 extends over 15 amino acids. The DNA of the CDR3 is TGTGCCAGCAGTTACGCAAGCGCTGGCAATCAGCCCCAGCATTTT. It encodes CASSYASAGNQPQHF.

The J gene is TRBJ2-7, the V gene TRBV28, with TRBD1 matching over 11 bases. The CDR3 is 15 amino acids. The V segment lost 5 bases and the J segment 10 bases; nucleotides outside the gene matches: 13. Germline CDR1 MDHEN, CDR2 SYDVKM. The CDR3 nucleotides read TGTGCCAGCAGTATCCCGACGGACAGGGGGCGCTTTCAGTACTTC. The encoded protein is CASSIPTDRGRFQYF.

The chain carries TRBV28 and TRBJ1-1; D not resolved. Germline loops: CDR1 MDHEN, CDR2 SYDVKM. This CDR3 has 13 amino acids. V gave up 4 bases and J gave up 10 bases, with 16 bases separating them. CDR3 in DNA: TGTGCCAGCAGTTCCCATCGGGATGCGATAGCTTTCTTT. Protein product: CASSSHRDAIAFF.